The 29 T cell receptor beta chains reported below all come from one sample, sequenced in a study of blood T cell repertoires in COVID-19. Profiling relied on immunoSEQ multiplex PCR, and the TCRdb table lists in-frame clones only, not all of them. Here the sample spans over 200,000 clones, around 90% being singletons. Sequencing was done on a sample of PBMCs or T cells enriched from blood (not recorded which). Receptors were obtained from a man aged 30-40 years who had recovered from COVID-19.

This chain uses TRBV6-5 with TRBJ1-2; no reliable D call. There are 13 residues in the CDR3. Deletions cut 6 bases from V and 4 bases from J, with 12 bases between. Germline values: CDR1 MNHEY, CDR2 SVGAGI. This CDR3 is CASRDTLSYGYTF. CDR3 coding DNA: TGTGCCAGCAGAGACACTCTCTCCTATGGCTACACCTTC.

This rearrangement joins TRBV3-1 (or the pseudogene TRBV3-2) to TRBJ1-2; tentatively, D is TRBD1 (6 bases). The CDR3 is made up of 13 amino acids. Per germline, CDR1 LGHDT and CDR2 YNNKEL (reference sequence). V shed 6 bases and J shed 8 bases, with 16 bases lying between them. This chain's CDR3 is CASSADRSRGYTF. The CDR3 coding sequence is TGTGCCAGCAGTGCTGACAGGTCCCGCGGCTACACCTTC.

The V gene is TRBV24-1, the J gene TRBJ2-1, with TRBD2 matching 10 bases. J gave up 4 bases and V 1 base, and 3 bases lay outside the gene matches. Per the germline V gene, CDR1 is KGHDR and CDR2 is SFDVKD. CDR3 length: 16 residues. The CDR3 spells CATSDFASGGYNEQFF. CDR3 sequence (DNA): TGTGCCACCAGTGATTTTGCTAGCGGGGGTTACAATGAGCAGTTCTTC.

V usage is TRBV7-2 and J usage is TRBJ1-2; D possibly corresponds to TRBD1 (5 bases). In germline, CDR1 is SGHTA, CDR2 FQGNSA. Trimming left V 1 base short and J 3 bases short, with 18 bases between. CDR3 length: 17 residues. In DNA form, the CDR3 reads TGTGCCAGCAGCTTAGGTTTTTTCCGGGACTCGCACTATGGCTACACCTTC. As protein: CASSLGFFRDSHYGYTF.

Many counts were recorded for this clone. This sequence joins TRBV9 and TRBJ1-1; D gene ambiguous. V lost 2 bases and J 4 bases, leaving 12 bases between the germline ends. Germline V gene lookup returns CDR1 SGDLS and CDR2 YYNGEE. This CDR3 region has 14 residues. The CDR3 DNA reads TGTGCCAGCAGCGTCTCAGTTCTGGTCACTGAAGCTTTCTTT. Its protein product is CASSVSVLVTEAFF.

V is TRBV11-1 and J is TRBJ2-2; 8 bases map to TRBD1. After removal of 4 bases from V and 4 bases from J, the junction contained 5 bases not matched to a gene. Germline CDR1 reads SGHAT; CDR2 reads FQDESV (reference sequence). The CDR3 length is 15 residues. The CDR3 nucleotides are TGTGCCAGCAGCTCCTCGACAGGGGCCACCGGGGAGCTGTTTTTT. Encoded protein: CASSSSTGATGELFF.

The sample holds many counts of this clone. The chain employs TRBV7-8 and TRBJ2-7; possible D gene TRBD2, 6 bases. The CDR3 loop spans 14 amino acids. V lost 5 bases, J lost 2 bases, and 13 bases lay in between. Per the germline V gene, CDR1 is SGHVS and CDR2 is FQNEAQ. This chain's CDR3 is CASSPPGVPYEQYF. CDR3 in DNA: TGTGCCAGCAGCCCTCCGGGGGTTCCCTACGAGCAGTACTTC.

V usage is TRBV30 and J usage is TRBJ2-7, with 9 bases identical to TRBD1. CDR1 GTSNPN and CDR2 SVGIG come from the germline V gene (reference sequence). J was trimmed by 2 bases and V by 2 bases; bases with no gene match: 7. The CDR3 contains 15 residues. In DNA form, the CDR3 reads TGTGCCTGGAGTCCTCGCCGGGACAGGGCCTACGAGCAGTACTTC. This codes for CAWSPRRDRAYEQYF.

This chain links TRBV6-5 with TRBJ1-1; 8 nucleotides agree with TRBD1. The CDR3 is 14 amino acids. The germline gives CDR1 MNHEY, CDR2 SVGAGI. The ends lost 6 bases at V and 3 bases at J; junction bases unmatched: 6. CDR3 nucleotide sequence: TGTGCCAGCAGATGGACAGGGAGGGACACTGAAGCTTTCTTT. Its protein product is CASRWTGRDTEAFF.

CDR3: CASSQNRGRSEAFF. CDR3 in DNA: TGTGCCAGCAGCCAAAACAGGGGGCGTTCTGAAGCTTTCTTT. The chain carries TRBV11-2 and TRBJ1-1, with 9 bases that match TRBD1. This CDR3 has 14 amino acids. Trimming cost V 5 bases and J 6 bases; bases outside gene matches: 7. Per germline, CDR1 SGHAT and CDR2 FQNNGV.

The chain combines TRBV24-1 with TRBJ1-1; D is unclear. The CDR3 runs to 11 residues. CDR1 and CDR2 (germline): KGHDR, SFDVKD. The V gene lost 7 bases and the J gene lost 1 base, with 3 bases spanning the gap. CDR3 loop: CATSRNTEAFF. The CDR3 DNA is TGTGCCACCAGCCGGAACACTGAAGCTTTCTTT.

The V gene is TRBV4-2, the J gene TRBJ1-2; unclear D gene. Germline-derived CDR1 and CDR2 are LGHNA and YNFKEQ. The CDR3 covers 13 residues. Trimming left V 0 bases short and J 5 bases short, with 7 bases between. The CDR3 protein is CASSQDLWYGYTF. CDR3 DNA: TGTGCCAGCAGCCAAGATCTATGGTATGGCTACACCTTC.

This clone has a handful of counts. This chain links TRBV29-1 with TRBJ1-1; unclear D gene. The CDR3 covers 13 residues. The V gene's germline CDR1 is SQVTM and CDR2 ANQGSEA. The ends were cut back, 1 base at V and 1 base at J, with 7 bases in the middle. The chain's CDR3 is CSVEAQQNTEAFF. CDR3 in DNA: TGCAGCGTTGAAGCACAGCAGAACACTGAAGCTTTCTTT.

The rearrangement joins TRBV30 to TRBJ1-2; D is unclear. Germline CDR1 GTSNPN, CDR2 SVGIG (reference sequence). The CDR3 loop spans 13 amino acids. V was shortened by 1 base and J by 1 base, with 7 bases between the two germline ends. CDR3 amino acids: CAWSAGFNYGYTF. The CDR3 coding sequence is TGTGCCTGGAGTGCAGGTTTTAACTATGGCTACACCTTC.

The J gene is TRBJ2-2, the V gene TRBV11-2, with TRBD2 matching 8 bases. There are 16 residues in the CDR3. Germline CDR1 is SGHAT and CDR2 is FQNNGV. J was trimmed by 0 bases and V by 6 bases; bases with no gene match: 6. Written as DNA, the CDR3 is TGTGCCAGCAGTCTAAGACTAGCGACGAACACCGGGGAGCTGTTTTTT. This sequence encodes CASSLRLATNTGELFF.

The CDR3: CASSNIGGYTF. The CDR3 nucleotides read TGTGCCAGCAGCAACATCGGGGGCTACACCTTC. The chain is built from TRBV28 and TRBJ1-2; D gene unclear. V lost 6 bases to trimming and J lost 8 bases, with 10 bases between them. Germline CDR1 is MDHEN and CDR2 is SYDVKM. The CDR3 length is 11 residues.

The chain links TRBV28 to TRBJ1-2; D possibly corresponds to TRBD1 (5 bases). The CDR3 spans 13 residues. CDR1 is MDHEN and CDR2 is SYDVKM in the germline V gene. V lost 5 bases and J 3 bases, leaving 10 bases between the germline ends. The CDR3 reads CASSTWGDYGYTF. CDR3 nucleotides: TGTGCCAGCAGTACGTGGGGGGACTATGGCTACACCTTC.

The J gene is TRBJ2-7, the V gene TRBV5-8; tentatively, D is TRBD1 or TRBD2 (6 bases each). The CDR3 has 13 residues. V dropped 4 bases and J dropped 7 bases, with 15 bases sitting between them. The germline CDR1 and CDR2 sequences are SGHTS and YDEGEE. The CDR3: CASSVGGPWEQYF. The CDR3 DNA is TGTGCCAGCAGCGTGGGGGGCCCTTGGGAGCAGTACTTC.

V is TRBV12-3 or TRBV12-4 and J is TRBJ2-5, with D perhaps matching TRBD2 (7 bases). The CDR3 runs to 13 residues. The V gene lost 6 bases and the J gene lost 5 bases, with 13 bases spanning the gap. The CDR3 sequence is CASSRRGGETQYF. The DNA of the CDR3 is TGTGCCAGCAGCCGGAGGGGGGGGGAGACCCAGTACTTC.

This chain connects TRBV9 to TRBJ2-3; TRBD2 matches 12 bases. The germline CDR1 and CDR2 sequences are SGDLS and YYNGEE. The CDR3 runs 16 residues. J lost 5 bases, V lost 0 bases, and 4 bases had no gene match. In DNA form, the CDR3 reads TGTGCCAGCAGCGTAGGGGCTAGCGGGGGGGTAGATACGCAGTATTTT. Translation gives CASSVGASGGVDTQYF.

The rearrangement joins TRBV7-9 to TRBJ2-1; TRBD2 is a possible D gene (6 bases). The length of the CDR3 is 13 residues. The germline V gene encodes CDR1 SEHNR and CDR2 FQNEAQ (reference sequence). Trimming removed 1 base from V and 9 bases from J, with 10 bases in between. The CDR3 sequence: CASSLVLAGEQFF. The CDR3 nucleotides read TGTGCCAGCAGCTTAGTACTAGCCGGTGAGCAGTTCTTC.

The chain joins TRBV2 to TRBJ1-6; D is possibly TRBD1 (6 bases). This CDR3 has 14 residues. Germline values: CDR1 SNHLY, CDR2 FYNNEI. Trimming took 5 bases from V and 10 from J, leaving 15 bases between them. CDR3 DNA: TGTGCCAGCAGTTGGGGGGCCGGGGGGTCACCCCTCCACTTT. Amino acids: CASSWGAGGSPLHF.

The genes are TRBV4-1 and TRBJ2-5; tentatively, D is TRBD1 (6 bases). This CDR3 is 16 amino acids long. V was shortened by 4 bases and J by 1 base, with 16 bases between the two germline ends. CDR1 is MGHRA and CDR2 is YSYEKL in the germline V gene. The CDR3: CASSPAPGQPQETQYF. DNA of the CDR3: TGCGCCAGCAGCCCTGCACCGGGACAACCCCAAGAGACCCAGTACTTC.

The chain carries TRBV6-5 and TRBJ2-7; maybe TRBD2 (7 bases). The V gene's germline CDR1 is MNHEY and CDR2 SVGAGI. The V end was cut by 7 bases, the J end by 3 bases, with 16 bases between. This CDR3 has 14 amino acids. The chain's CDR3 is CASTEGGSHYEQYF. The CDR3 coding sequence is TGTGCCAGCACCGAGGGGGGGTCCCACTACGAGCAGTACTTC.

V and J are TRBV9 and TRBJ1-6, with 8 bases matching TRBD1. Trimming cost V 2 bases and J 8 bases; bases outside gene matches: 6. Germline values: CDR1 SGDLS, CDR2 YYNGEE. This CDR3 region has 15 residues. Here the CDR3 reads CASSVGQGGYSPLHF. The DNA for the CDR3 is TGTGCCAGCAGCGTCGGACAGGGTGGGTATTCACCCCTCCACTTT.

As regards this clone: This sample also contains other DNA sequences that code for the same CDR3. The chain joins TRBV5-1 to TRBJ1-2, with 8 bases lining up with TRBD1. The CDR3 consists of 13 residues. Trimming removed 4 bases from V and 2 bases from J; junction bases left unmatched: 1. Germline CDR1 is SGHRS and CDR2 is YFSETQ. The CDR3 is CASSGQGNYGYTF. DNA of the CDR3: TGCGCCAGCAGCGGACAGGGCAACTATGGCTACACCTTC. Drawing the rest from reference TRBV5-1 and TRBJ1-2, the complete variable domain is KAGVTQTPRYLIKTRGQQVTLSCSPISGHRSVSWYQQTPGQGLQFLFEYFSETQRNKGNFPGRFSGRQFSNSRSEMNVSTLELGDSALYLCASSGQGNYGYTFGSGTRLTVV.

This rearrangement joins TRBV3-1 (or the pseudogene TRBV3-2) to TRBJ2-1; 8 positions match TRBD2. The CDR3 length is 15 residues. Germline-derived CDR1 and CDR2 are LGHDT and YNNKEL (reference sequence). V lost 0 bases to trimming and J lost 3 bases; unmatched junction nucleotides: 1. The CDR3 DNA sequence: TGTGCCAGCAGCCAAGATGGGACTAGCTACAATGAGCAGTTCTTC. Translated: CASSQDGTSYNEQFF.

The chain joins TRBV11-2 to TRBJ2-5, with 14 bases lining up with TRBD2. Trimming removed 5 bases from V and 4 bases from J; junction bases left unmatched: 6. The CDR3 runs to 16 residues. Germline CDR1 is SGHAT and CDR2 is FQNNGV. The CDR3 nucleotides are TGTGCCAGCAGCGCCCGACTAGCGGGAGGGGGAGAGACCCAGTACTTC. As protein: CASSARLAGGGETQYF.

V usage is TRBV28 and J usage is TRBJ2-3, with TRBD2 identical over 7 bases. This CDR3 spans 14 amino acids. Germline CDR1 is MDHEN and CDR2 is SYDVKM. V shed 8 bases and J 6 bases; nucleotides not matched to a gene: 11. CDR3 bases: TGTGCCAGCTTCACTAGCGTTTCCCCCGATACGCAGTATTTT. This gives the protein CASFTSVSPDTQYF. The full variable domain, rest sourced from reference TRBV28 and TRBJ2-3, is DVKVTQSSRYLVKRTGEKVFLECVQDMDHENMFWYRQDPGLGLRLIYFSYDVKMKEKGDIPEGYSVSREKKERFSLILESASTNQTSMYLCASFTSVSPDTQYFGPGTRLTVL.